This T cell receptor beta chain is from a study of CD8+CD57+ T cells in acquired aplastic anemia. Background on the study: Average DNA yield from sorted CD4+ and CD8+ cells was around 3.2 ug.

Previously, flow cytometry had revealed CD8+CD57+ cell expansion in the patients chosen for sequencing. TCR beta VDJ and CDR3 were profiled, and genomic DNA was the template. In TCRdb, the reads were re-called with MiXCR into one record per CDR3 protein. This table holds 260,000 or so distinct CDR3 sequences, more than 45% found once. V dropped 1 base and J dropped 4; count of bases not matched to a gene: 1. The CDR3 spans 13 residues. CDR1 and CDR2 (germline): LNHNV, YYDKDF (reference sequence). The source of this sequence is a human donor with aplastic anemia. The sequenced sample consisted of sorted CD4+, CD8+, or CD8+CD57+ T cells (not recorded which) from PBMCs. The chain uses TRBV15 and TRBJ2-7; TRBD1 agrees at 7 bases. The CDR3 here is CATSRGTGYEQYF. CDR3 in DNA: TGTGCCACCAGCAGAGGGACAGGATACGAGCAGTACTTC. The full variable domain, completed using reference TRBV15 and TRBJ2-7, is DAMVIQNPRYQVTQFGKPVTLSCSQTLNHNVMYWYQQKSSQAPKLLFHYYDKDFNNEADTPDNFQSRRPNTSFCFLDIRSPGLGDTAMYLCATSRGTGYEQYFGPGTRLTVT.